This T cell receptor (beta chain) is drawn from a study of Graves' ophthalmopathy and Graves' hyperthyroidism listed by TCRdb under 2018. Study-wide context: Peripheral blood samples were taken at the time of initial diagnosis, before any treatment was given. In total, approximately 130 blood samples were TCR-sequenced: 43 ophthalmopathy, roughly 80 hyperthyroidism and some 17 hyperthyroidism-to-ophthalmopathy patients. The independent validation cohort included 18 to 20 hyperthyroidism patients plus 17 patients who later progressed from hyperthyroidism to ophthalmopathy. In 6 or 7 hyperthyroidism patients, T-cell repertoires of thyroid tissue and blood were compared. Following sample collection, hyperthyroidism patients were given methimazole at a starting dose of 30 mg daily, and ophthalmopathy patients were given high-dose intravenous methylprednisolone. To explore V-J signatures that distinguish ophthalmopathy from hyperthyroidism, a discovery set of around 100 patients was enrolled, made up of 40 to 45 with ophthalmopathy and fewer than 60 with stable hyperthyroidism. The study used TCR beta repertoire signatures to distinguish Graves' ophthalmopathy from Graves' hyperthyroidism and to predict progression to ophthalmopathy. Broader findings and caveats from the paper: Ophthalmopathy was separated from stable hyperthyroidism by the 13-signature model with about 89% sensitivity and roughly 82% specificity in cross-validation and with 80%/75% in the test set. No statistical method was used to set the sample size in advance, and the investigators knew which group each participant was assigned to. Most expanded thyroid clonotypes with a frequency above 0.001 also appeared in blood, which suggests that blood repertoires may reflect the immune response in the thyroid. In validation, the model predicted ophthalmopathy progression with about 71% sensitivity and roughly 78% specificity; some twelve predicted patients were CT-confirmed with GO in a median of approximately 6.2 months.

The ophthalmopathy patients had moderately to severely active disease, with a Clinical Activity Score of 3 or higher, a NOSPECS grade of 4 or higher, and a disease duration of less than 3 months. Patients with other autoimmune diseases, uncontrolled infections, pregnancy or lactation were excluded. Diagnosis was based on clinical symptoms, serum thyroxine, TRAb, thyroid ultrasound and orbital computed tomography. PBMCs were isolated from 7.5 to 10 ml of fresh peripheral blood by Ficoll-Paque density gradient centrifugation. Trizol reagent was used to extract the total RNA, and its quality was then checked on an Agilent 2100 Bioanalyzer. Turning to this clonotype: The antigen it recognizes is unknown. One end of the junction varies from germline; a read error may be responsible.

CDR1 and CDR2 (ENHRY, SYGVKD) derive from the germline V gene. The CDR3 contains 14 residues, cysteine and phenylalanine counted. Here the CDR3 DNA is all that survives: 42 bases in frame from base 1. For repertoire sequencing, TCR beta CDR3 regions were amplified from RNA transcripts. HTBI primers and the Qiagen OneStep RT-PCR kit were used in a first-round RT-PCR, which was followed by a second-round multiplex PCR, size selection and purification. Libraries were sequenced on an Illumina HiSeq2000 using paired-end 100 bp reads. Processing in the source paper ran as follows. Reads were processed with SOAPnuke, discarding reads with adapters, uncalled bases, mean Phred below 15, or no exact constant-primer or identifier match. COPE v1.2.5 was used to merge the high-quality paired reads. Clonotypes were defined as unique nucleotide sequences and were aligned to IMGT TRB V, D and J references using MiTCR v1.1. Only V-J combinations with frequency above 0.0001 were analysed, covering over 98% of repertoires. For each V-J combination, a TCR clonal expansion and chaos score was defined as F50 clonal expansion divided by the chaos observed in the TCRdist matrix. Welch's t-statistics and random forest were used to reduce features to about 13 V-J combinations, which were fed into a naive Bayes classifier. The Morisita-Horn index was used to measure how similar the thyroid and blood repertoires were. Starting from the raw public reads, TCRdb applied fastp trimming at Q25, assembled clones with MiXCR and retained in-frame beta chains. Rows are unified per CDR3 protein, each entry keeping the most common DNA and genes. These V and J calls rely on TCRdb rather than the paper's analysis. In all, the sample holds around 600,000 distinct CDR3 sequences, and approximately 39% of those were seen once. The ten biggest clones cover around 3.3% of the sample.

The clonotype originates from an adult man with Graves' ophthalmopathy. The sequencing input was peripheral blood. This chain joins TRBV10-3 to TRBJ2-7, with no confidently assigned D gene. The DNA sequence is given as TGTGCTATCAGTACAATAGGGATCCCCTGCGAGCAGTACTTC. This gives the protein CAISTIGIPCEQYF.